The TCR beta chain described here comes from a study of blood T cell repertoires in COVID-19. As for the study in general: Samples representing acute and convalescent COVID-19 were sourced from the United States, Italy and Spain. PBMCs, B-cell-depleted T cells, or T cells were the source of the cDNA or gDNA that made up the material.

This clone was observed many times. Per the germline V gene, CDR1 is MDHEN and CDR2 is SYDVKM. V was shortened by 3 bases and J by 2 bases, with 11 bases between the two germline ends. This CDR3 contains 14 residues. Source study methods: Researchers report that nucleated cell counts were estimated from reference gene primer amplification. Profiled with immunoSEQ multiplex PCR; TCRdb holds only in-frame clones, not every one. That table gives V, J and clone size, and the DNA gave D and trimming. Of around 65,000 clones in the sample, roughly 72% were seen once. V usage is TRBV28 and J usage is TRBJ2-7; D is possibly TRBD1 (5 bases). This clonotype was sampled from a woman between 45 and 60 years old with active or convalescent COVID-19. Material for sequencing was peripheral blood. Written as DNA, the CDR3 is TGTGCCAGCAGTTTCAGGACAAATACCTACGAGCAGTACTTC. Translation: CASSFRTNTYEQYF.